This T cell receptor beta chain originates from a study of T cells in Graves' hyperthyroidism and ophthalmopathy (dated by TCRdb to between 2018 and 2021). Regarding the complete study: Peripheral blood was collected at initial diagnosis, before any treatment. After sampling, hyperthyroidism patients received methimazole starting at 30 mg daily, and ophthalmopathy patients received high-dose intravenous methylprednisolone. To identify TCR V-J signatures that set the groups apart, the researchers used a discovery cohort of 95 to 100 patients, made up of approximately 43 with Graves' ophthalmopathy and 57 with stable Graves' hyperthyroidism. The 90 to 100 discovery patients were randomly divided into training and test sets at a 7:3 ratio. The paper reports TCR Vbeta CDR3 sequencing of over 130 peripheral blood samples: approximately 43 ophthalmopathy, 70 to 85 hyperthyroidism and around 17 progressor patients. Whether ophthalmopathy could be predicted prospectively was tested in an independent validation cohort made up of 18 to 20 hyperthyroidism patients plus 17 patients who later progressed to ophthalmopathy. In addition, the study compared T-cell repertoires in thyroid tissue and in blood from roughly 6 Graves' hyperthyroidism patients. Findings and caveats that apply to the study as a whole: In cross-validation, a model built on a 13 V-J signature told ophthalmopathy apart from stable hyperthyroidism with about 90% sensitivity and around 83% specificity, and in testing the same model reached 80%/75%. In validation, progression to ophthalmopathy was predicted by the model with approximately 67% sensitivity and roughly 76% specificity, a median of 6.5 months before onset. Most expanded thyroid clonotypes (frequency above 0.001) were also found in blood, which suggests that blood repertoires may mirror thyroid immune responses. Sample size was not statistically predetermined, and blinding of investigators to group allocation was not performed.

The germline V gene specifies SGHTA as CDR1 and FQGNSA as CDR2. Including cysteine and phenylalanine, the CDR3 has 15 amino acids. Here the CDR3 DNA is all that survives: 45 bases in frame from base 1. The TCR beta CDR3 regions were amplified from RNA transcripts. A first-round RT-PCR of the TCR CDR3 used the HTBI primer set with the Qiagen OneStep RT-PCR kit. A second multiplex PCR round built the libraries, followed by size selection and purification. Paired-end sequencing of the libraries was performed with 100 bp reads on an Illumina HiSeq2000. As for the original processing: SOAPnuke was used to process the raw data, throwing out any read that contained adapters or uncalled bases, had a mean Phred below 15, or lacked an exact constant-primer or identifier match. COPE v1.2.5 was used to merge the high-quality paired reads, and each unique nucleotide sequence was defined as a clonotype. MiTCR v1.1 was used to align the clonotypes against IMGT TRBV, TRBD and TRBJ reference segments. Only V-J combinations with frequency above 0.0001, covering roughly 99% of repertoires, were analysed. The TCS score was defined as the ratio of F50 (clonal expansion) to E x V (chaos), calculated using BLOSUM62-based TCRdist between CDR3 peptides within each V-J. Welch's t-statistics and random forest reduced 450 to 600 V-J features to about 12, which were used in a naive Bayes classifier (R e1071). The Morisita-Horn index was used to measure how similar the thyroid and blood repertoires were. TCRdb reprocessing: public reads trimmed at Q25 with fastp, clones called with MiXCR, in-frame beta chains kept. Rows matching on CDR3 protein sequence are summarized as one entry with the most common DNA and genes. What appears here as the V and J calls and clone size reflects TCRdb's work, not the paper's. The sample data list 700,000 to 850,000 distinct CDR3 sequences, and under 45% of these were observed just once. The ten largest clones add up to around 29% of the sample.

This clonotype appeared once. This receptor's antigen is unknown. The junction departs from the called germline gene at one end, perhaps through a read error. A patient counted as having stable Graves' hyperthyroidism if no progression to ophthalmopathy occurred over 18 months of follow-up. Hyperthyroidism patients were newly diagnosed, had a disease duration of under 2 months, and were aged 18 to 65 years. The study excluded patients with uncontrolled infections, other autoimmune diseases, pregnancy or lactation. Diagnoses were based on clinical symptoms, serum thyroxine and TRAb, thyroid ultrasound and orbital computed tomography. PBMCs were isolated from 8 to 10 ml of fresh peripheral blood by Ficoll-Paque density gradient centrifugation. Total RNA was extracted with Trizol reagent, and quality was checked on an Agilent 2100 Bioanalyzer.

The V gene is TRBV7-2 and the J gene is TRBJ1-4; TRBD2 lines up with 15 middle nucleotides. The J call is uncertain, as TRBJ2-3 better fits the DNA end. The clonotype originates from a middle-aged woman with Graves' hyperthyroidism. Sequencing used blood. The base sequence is TGTGCCAGCTTCGGGACTAGCGGGAGGACAGATGCGCAGTATTTT. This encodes CASFGTSGRTDAQYF.